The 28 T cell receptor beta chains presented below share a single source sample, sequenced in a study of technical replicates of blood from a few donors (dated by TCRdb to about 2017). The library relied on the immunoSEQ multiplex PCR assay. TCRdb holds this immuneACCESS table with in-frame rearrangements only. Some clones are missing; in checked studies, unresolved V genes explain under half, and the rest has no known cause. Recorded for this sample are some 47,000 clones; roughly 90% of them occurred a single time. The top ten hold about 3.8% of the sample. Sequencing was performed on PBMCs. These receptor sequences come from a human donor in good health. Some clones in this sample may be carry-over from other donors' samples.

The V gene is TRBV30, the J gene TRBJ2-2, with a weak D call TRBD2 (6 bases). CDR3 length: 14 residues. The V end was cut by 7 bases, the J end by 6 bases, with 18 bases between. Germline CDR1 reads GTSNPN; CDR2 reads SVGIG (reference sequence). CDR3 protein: CALARGEVSGELFF. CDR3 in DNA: TGTGCCTTAGCCCGCGGGGAGGTTTCCGGGGAGCTGTTTTTT.

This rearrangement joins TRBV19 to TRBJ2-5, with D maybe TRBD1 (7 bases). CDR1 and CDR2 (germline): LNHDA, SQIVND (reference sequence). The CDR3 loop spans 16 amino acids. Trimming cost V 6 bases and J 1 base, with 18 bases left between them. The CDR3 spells CASSPRGRTGQETQYF. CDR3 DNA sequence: TGTGCCAGTAGCCCGAGGGGGAGGACAGGCCAAGAGACCCAGTACTTC.

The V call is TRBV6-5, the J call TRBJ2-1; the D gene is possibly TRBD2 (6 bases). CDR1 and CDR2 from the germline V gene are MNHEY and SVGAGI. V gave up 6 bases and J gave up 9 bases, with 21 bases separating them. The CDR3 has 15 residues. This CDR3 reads CASRPRPGTGSEQFF. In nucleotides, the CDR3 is TGTGCCAGCAGACCCCGTCCCGGGACCGGGAGTGAGCAGTTCTTC.

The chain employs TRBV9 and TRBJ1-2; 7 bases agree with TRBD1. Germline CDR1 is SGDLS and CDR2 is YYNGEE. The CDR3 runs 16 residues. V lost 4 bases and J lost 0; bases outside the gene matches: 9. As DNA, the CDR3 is TGTGCCAGCAGCCTTTTGGACAGGACGTCTAACTATGGCTACACCTTC. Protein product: CASSLLDRTSNYGYTF. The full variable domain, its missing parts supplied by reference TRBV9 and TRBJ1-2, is DSGVTQTPKHLITATGQRVTLRCSPRSGDLSVYWYQQSLDQGLQFLIQYYNGEERAKGNILERFSAQQFPDLHSELNLSSLELGDSALYFCASSLLDRTSNYGYTFGSGTRLTVV.

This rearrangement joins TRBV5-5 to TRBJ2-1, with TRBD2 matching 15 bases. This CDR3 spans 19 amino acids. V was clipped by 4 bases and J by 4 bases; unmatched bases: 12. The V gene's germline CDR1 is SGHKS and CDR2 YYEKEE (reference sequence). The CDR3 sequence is CASSPNGLAGGQGYNEQFF. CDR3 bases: TGTGCCAGCAGCCCAAACGGACTAGCGGGAGGGCAGGGTTACAATGAGCAGTTCTTC. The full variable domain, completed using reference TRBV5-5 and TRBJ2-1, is DAGVTQSPTHLIKTRGQQVTLRCSPISGHKSVSWYQQVLGQGPQFIFQYYEKEERGRGNFPDRFSARQFPNYSSELNVNALLLGDSALYLCASSPNGLAGGQGYNEQFFGPGTRLTVL.

This chain's CDR3 is CASSSQGQNTEAFF. Here the CDR3 DNA reads TGTGCCAGCAGTTCCCAAGGACAGAACACTGAAGCTTTCTTT. The chain employs TRBV6-1 and TRBJ1-1; tentatively, D is TRBD1 (5 bases). Germline CDR1 and CDR2: MNHNS and SASEGT. The V end lost 5 bases, the J end lost 1 base, and 11 bases lay between the germline ends. The CDR3 length is 14 residues.

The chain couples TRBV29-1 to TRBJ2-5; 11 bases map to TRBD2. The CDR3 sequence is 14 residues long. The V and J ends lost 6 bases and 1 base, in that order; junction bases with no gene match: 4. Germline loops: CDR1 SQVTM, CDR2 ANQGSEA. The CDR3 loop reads CSVIAGGTQETQYF. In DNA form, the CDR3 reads TGCAGCGTGATAGCGGGGGGGACCCAAGAGACCCAGTACTTC.

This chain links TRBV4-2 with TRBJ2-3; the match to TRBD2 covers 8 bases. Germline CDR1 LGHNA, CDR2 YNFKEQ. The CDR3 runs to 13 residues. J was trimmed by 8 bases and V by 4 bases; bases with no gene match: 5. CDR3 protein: CASSPREGSTQYF. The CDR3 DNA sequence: TGTGCCAGCAGCCCCCGGGAGGGAAGTACGCAGTATTTT.

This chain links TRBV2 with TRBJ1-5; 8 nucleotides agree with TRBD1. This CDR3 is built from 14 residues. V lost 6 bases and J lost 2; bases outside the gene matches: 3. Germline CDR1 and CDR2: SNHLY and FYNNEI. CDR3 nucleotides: TGTGCCAGCAGGGTGGACAGGGGCAATCAGCCCCAGCATTTT. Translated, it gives CASRVDRGNQPQHF.

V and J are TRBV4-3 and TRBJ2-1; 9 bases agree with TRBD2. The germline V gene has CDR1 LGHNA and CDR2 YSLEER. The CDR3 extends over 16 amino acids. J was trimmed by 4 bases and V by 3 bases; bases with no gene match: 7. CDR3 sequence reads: CASSHSGGASYNEQFF. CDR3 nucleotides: TGCGCCAGCAGCCATAGCGGGGGCGCCTCTTACAATGAGCAGTTCTTC.

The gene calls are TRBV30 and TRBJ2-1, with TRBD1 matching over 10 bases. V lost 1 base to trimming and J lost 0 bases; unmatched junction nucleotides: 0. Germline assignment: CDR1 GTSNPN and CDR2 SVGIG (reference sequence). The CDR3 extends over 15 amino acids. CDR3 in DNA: TGTGCCTGGAGTGGGACAGGGGGCTCCTACAATGAGCAGTTCTTC. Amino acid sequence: CAWSGTGGSYNEQFF.

The CDR3 sequence: CASSQDRDTSEQYF. CDR3 nucleotide sequence: TGTGCCAGCAGCCAGGACAGGGATACTTCCGAGCAGTACTTC. The chain recombines TRBV7-2 with TRBJ2-7, with 8 bases that match TRBD1. The CDR3 totals 14 residues. CDR1 and CDR2 (germline): SGHTA, FQGNSA. With V trimmed by 5 bases and J by 6 bases, 9 bases remained unmatched.

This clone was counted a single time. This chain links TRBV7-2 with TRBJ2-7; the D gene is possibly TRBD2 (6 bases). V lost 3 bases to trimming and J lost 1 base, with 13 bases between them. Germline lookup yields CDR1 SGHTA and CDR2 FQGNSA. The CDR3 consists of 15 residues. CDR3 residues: CASSFAGYVSYEQYF. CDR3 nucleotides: TGTGCCAGCAGCTTCGCGGGGTATGTTTCCTACGAGCAGTACTTC. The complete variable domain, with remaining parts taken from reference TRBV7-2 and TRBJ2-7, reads GAGVSQSPSNKVTEKGKDVELRCDPISGHTALYWYRQSLGQGLEFLIYFQGNSAPDKSGLPSDRFSAERTGGSVSTLTIQRTQQEDSAVYLCASSFAGYVSYEQYFGPGTRLTVT.

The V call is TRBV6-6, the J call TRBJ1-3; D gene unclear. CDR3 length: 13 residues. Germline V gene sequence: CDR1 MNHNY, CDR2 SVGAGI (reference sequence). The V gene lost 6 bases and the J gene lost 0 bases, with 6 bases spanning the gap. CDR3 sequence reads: CASRILSGNTIYF. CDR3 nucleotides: TGTGCCAGCAGAATCCTCTCTGGAAACACCATATATTTT.

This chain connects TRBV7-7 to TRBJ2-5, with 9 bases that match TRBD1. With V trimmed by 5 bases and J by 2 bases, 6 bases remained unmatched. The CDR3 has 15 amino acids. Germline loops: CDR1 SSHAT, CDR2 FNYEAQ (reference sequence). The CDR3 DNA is TGTGCCAGCAGCCTGGGACAGGGTCGGCAAGAGACCCAGTACTTC. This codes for CASSLGQGRQETQYF.

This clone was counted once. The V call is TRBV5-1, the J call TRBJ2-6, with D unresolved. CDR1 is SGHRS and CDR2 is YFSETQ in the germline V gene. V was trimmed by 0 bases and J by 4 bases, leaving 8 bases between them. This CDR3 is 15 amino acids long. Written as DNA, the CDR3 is TGCGCCAGCAGCTTGGTCACTCCGGGGGCCAACGTCCTGACTTTC. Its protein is CASSLVTPGANVLTF.

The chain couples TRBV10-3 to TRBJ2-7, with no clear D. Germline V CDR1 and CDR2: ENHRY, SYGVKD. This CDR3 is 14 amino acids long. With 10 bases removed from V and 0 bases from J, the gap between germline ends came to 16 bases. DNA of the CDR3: TGTGCCACCCAGAGAAGCGAGAGCTCCTACGAGCAGTACTTC. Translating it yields CATQRSESSYEQYF.

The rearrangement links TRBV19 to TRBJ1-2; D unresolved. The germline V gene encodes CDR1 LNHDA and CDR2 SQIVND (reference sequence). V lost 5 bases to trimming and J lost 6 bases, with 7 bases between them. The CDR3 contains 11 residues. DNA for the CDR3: TGTGCCAGTAGTGACTGGGATGGCTACACCTTC. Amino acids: CASSDWDGYTF.

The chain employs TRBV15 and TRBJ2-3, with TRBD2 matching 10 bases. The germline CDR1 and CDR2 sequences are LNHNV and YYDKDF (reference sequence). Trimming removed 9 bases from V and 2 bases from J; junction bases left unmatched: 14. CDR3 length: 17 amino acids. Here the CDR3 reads CATTRSSGGRITDTQYF. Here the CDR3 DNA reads TGTGCCACTACCAGAAGTAGCGGGGGGCGCATCACAGATACGCAGTATTTT.

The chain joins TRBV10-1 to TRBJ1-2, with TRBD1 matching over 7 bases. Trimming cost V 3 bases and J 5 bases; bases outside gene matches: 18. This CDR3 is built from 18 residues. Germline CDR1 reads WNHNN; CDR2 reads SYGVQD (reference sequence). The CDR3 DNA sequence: TGCGCCAGCAGTGACTCAAGTCGGGGAAGGGGGCTTTGGTATGGCTACACCTTC. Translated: CASSDSSRGRGLWYGYTF.

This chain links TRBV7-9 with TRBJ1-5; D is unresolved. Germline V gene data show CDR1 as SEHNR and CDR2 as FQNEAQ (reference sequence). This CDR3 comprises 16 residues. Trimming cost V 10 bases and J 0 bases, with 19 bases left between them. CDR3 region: CANSPSPAGSNQPQHF. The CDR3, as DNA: TGTGCCAACTCCCCCTCGCCGGCGGGTAGCAATCAGCCCCAGCATTTT.

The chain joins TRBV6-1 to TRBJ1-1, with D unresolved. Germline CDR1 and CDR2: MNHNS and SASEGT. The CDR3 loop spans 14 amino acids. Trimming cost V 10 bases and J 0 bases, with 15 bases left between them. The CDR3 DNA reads TGTGCCACCATGGTGGAGCGCTTGAACACTGAAGCTTTCTTT. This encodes CATMVERLNTEAFF.

The DNA for the CDR3 is TGCAGTGCCGAAACAAAGGAGGAGCAGTACTTC. Translated: CSAETKEEQYF. The chain couples TRBV20-1 to TRBJ2-7; no clear D. The CDR3 contains 11 residues. The V gene's germline CDR1 is DFQATT and CDR2 SNEGSKA (reference sequence). V lost 6 bases and J 7 bases, leaving 13 bases between the germline ends.

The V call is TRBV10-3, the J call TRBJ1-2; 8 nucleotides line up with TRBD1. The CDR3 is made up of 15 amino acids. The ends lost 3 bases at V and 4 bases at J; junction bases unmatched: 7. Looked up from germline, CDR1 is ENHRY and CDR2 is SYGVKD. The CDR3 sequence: CAISESGGIGYGYTF. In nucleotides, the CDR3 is TGTGCCATCAGTGAATCAGGGGGCATAGGCTATGGCTACACCTTC.

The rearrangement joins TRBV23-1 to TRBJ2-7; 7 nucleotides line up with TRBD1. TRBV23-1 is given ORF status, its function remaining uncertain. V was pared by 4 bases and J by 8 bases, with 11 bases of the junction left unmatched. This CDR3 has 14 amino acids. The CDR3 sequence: CASSLNRGLWQQYF. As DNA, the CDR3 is TGCGCCAGCAGTCTAAACAGGGGCCTGTGGCAGCAGTACTTC.

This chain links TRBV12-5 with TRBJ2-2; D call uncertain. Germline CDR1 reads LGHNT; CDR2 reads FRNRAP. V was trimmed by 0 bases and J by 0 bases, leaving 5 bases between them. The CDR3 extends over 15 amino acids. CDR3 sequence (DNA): TGTGCTAGTGGTTTGGTATTCACGAACACCGGGGAGCTGTTTTTT. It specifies CASGLVFTNTGELFF.

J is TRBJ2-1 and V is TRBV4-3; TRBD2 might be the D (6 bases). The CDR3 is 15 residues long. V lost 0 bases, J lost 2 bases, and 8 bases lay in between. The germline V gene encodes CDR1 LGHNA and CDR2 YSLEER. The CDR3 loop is CASSQDGLPYNEQFF. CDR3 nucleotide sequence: TGCGCCAGCAGCCAAGATGGACTACCCTACAATGAGCAGTTCTTC.

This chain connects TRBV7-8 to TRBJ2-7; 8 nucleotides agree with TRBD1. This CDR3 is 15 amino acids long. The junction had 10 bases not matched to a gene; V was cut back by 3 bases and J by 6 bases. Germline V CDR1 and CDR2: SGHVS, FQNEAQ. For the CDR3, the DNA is TGTGCCAGCAGCTTCGGACAGGGAACAGGACGCGAGCAGTACTTC. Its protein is CASSFGQGTGREQYF.